Listed here are 26 T cell receptor beta chains from one sample, sequenced in a study of beta chain features in type 1 diabetes. Notes on the study in general: For Type 1 diabetes patients, all four CD4+ subsets carried TCRB CDR3s that were moderately but significantly shorter.

Of the isolated RNA, all was reverse transcribed, and so the sequenced material was expressed TCRB transcripts. The repertoire was sequenced with immunoSEQ multiplex PCR; TCRdb's copy has only in-frame clones and lacks some. The sample contains roughly 730,000 clones, about an eighth of which appear only once. The antigens for these receptors are not known. Source material: naive CD4+ T cells from blood. These receptors originate from a man aged 18 to 29 with type 1 diabetes.

The CDR3 sequence is CASSGQGTPTDTQYF. The CDR3 nucleotides are TGTGCCAGCTCAGGACAGGGGACCCCAACAGATACGCAGTATTTT. The J gene is TRBJ2-3, the V gene TRBV18; 9 bases are a match to TRBD1. Trimming at V came to 5 bases and at J to 3 bases, leaving 6 bases not matched to a gene. The CDR3 has 15 amino acids. The germline V gene has CDR1 KGHSH and CDR2 LQKENI.

This clone has just a few counts. V usage is TRBV2 and J usage is TRBJ2-5, with TRBD1 identical over 9 bases. CDR3 length: 15 amino acids. The J segment lost 5 bases and the V segment lost 4 bases, leaving 8 bases of the junction unmatched. Germline V gives CDR1 SNHLY, CDR2 FYNNEI. The CDR3 region is CASSAQGQGRETQYF. As DNA, the CDR3 is TGTGCCAGCAGTGCCCAAGGACAGGGGAGGGAGACCCAGTACTTC.

The V gene is TRBV7-2, the J gene TRBJ1-5, with TRBD1 as a possible D gene (6 bases). The CDR3 is made up of 15 amino acids. The V and J ends lost 3 bases and 5 bases respectively, with 14 bases between them. CDR1 and CDR2 from the germline V gene are SGHTA and FQGNSA. CDR3 protein: CASSFWGASDQPQHF. In nucleotides, the CDR3 is TGTGCCAGCAGCTTTTGGGGGGCATCGGATCAGCCCCAGCATTTT.

The chain uses TRBV23-1 and TRBJ1-4; the D gene is possibly TRBD1 (5 bases). TRBV23-1 has ORF status, its function being uncertain. CDR3 size: 14 residues. Trimming cost V 1 base and J 7 bases, with 10 bases left between them. The CDR3 loop is CASSQFRGTEKLFF. CDR3 bases: TGCGCCAGCAGTCAATTCCGAGGGACTGAAAAACTGTTTTTT.

The V and J genes are TRBV5-1 and TRBJ2-3; the D gene is possibly TRBD1 (5 bases). The germline V gene has CDR1 SGHRS and CDR2 YFSETQ. Trimming shortened V by 5 bases and J by 6 bases, and 22 bases separated the two germline ends. The CDR3 is 16 residues long. CDR3 amino acids: CASSGAAGIFGDTQYF. In DNA, the CDR3 is TGCGCCAGCAGTGGTGCCGCAGGGATTTTTGGGGATACGCAGTATTTT. The variable domain in full, with the rest retrieved from reference TRBV5-1 and TRBJ2-3, is KAGVTQTPRYLIKTRGQQVTLSCSPISGHRSVSWYQQTPGQGLQFLFEYFSETQRNKGNFPGRFSGRQFSNSRSEMNVSTLELGDSALYLCASSGAAGIFGDTQYFGPGTRLTVL.

The J gene is TRBJ2-3, the V gene TRBV10-3, with D perhaps given as TRBD1 or TRBD2 (6 bases each). Germline CDR1 is ENHRY and CDR2 is SYGVKD. Trimming removed 10 bases at V and 4 bases at J, with 15 bases between. This CDR3 is built from 13 residues. CDR3 region: CATVPGASDTQYF. CDR3 sequence (DNA): TGTGCCACGGTTCCGGGGGCCTCAGATACGCAGTATTTT.

This clone was counted between two and nine times. This rearrangement joins TRBV30 to TRBJ1-6; 7 nucleotides match TRBD1. Germline V gene lookup returns CDR1 GTSNPN and CDR2 SVGIG (reference sequence). This CDR3 has 16 residues. The V and J ends lost 1 base and 11 bases, in that order; junction bases with no gene match: 14. CDR3 DNA: TGTGCCTGGAGTGCCACCCCCGGGACAGTTTATCCACCCCTCCACTTT. It encodes CAWSATPGTVYPPLHF.

The chain carries TRBV10-2 and TRBJ1-6; 7 bases line up with TRBD1. V lost 4 bases to trimming and J lost 8 bases; unmatched junction nucleotides: 2. This CDR3 has 13 residues. Germline loops: CDR1 WSHSY, CDR2 SAAADI. The CDR3 DNA sequence: TGCGCCAGCAGTGGACAGGGACATTCACCCCTCCACTTT. It codes for CASSGQGHSPLHF.

This chain uses TRBV30 with TRBJ2-3, with 7 bases aligning to TRBD2. Trimming took 2 bases from V and 2 from J; bases not matched to a gene: 10. Germline CDR1 GTSNPN, CDR2 SVGIG (reference sequence). This CDR3 has 16 residues. CDR3 amino acids: CAWSLPGGSFTDTQYF. CDR3 sequence (DNA): TGTGCCTGGAGTTTGCCGGGGGGATCCTTCACAGATACGCAGTATTTT.

The rearrangement uses TRBV4-2 and TRBJ1-2; possibly TRBD1 for D (5 bases). The CDR3 extends over 15 amino acids. CDR1 LGHNA and CDR2 YNFKEQ come from the germline V gene. V lost 0 bases, J lost 2 bases, and 10 bases lay in between. For the CDR3, the DNA is TGTGCCAGCAGCCAAGATCCAACAGGAAACTATGGCTACACCTTC. Translation: CASSQDPTGNYGYTF.

This chain links TRBV5-1 with TRBJ2-6; D is uncertain. The CDR3 runs 13 residues. CDR1 and CDR2 from the germline V gene are SGHRS and YFSETQ. Trimming took off 2 bases at V and 1 base at J, with 1 base between the two ends. This CDR3 is CASSFSGANVLTF. The CDR3 DNA reads TGCGCCAGCAGCTTTTCTGGGGCCAACGTCCTGACTTTC.

This clone was observed a few times. The sample has other DNA sequences that encode this CDR3 too. J is TRBJ1-1 and V is TRBV4-1; tentatively, D is TRBD1 (5 bases). This CDR3 has 15 residues. The V and J ends lost 0 bases and 4 bases respectively, with 12 bases between them. CDR1 is MGHRA and CDR2 is YSYEKL in the germline V gene. CDR3 loop: CASSQDRGRGTEAFF. The CDR3 region has the DNA TGCGCCAGCAGCCAAGATAGGGGTCGGGGCACTGAAGCTTTCTTT.

This clone appeared a few times. V gene TRBV5-1 combines with J gene TRBJ1-4, with a tentative D call TRBD1 (5 bases). Trimming pared 2 bases from V and 6 bases from J, leaving 11 bases between. This CDR3 has 14 amino acids. Looked up from germline, CDR1 is SGHRS and CDR2 is YFSETQ. The CDR3 bases are TGCGCCAGCAGCTTCGGGAGGGACGATGAAAAACTGTTTTTT. Translated: CASSFGRDDEKLFF.

In its sample, this clone was seen a few times. The rearrangement joins TRBV5-1 to TRBJ2-5, with D possibly TRBD2 on 6 matching bases. This CDR3 region has 15 residues. V was cut by 0 bases and J by 4 bases, with 13 bases left in between. CDR1 and CDR2 from the germline V gene are SGHRS and YFSETQ. The CDR3 DNA follows: TGCGCCAGCAGCTTGGAGGGCTGGCGGGGAGAGACCCAGTACTTC. Translation: CASSLEGWRGETQYF.

J is TRBJ1-2 and V is TRBV9, with unresolved D. Germline CDR1 and CDR2: SGDLS and YYNGEE. Trimming shortened V by 4 bases and J by 8 bases, and 15 bases separated the two germline ends. The CDR3 totals 13 residues. CDR3 DNA: TGTGCCAGCAGCCCCGCGGGAGTTGGAGGCTACACCTTC. Protein: CASSPAGVGGYTF.

This clone was picked up a small number of times. The chain employs TRBV7-2 and TRBJ1-1; tentatively, D is TRBD1 (6 bases). The CDR3 spans 15 residues. Deletions cut 4 bases from V and 3 bases from J, with 15 bases between. Germline-derived CDR1 and CDR2 are SGHTA and FQGNSA. The CDR3 reads CASSSLQGSDTEAFF. In DNA form, the CDR3 reads TGTGCCAGCAGCTCTCTACAGGGTTCAGACACTGAAGCTTTCTTT.

The rearrangement joins TRBV18 to TRBJ2-1, with D hard to call. V lost 3 bases and J 7 bases, leaving 13 bases between the germline ends. The CDR3 is made up of 14 amino acids. Germline values: CDR1 KGHSH, CDR2 LQKENI. The CDR3 sequence: CASSPNIIGNEQFF. The CDR3 DNA is TGTGCCAGCTCACCCAATATCATTGGGAATGAGCAGTTCTTC.

This clone was observed a handful of times. The gene calls are TRBV4-1 and TRBJ1-2; D perhaps matches TRBD1 (6 bases). The V end lost 1 base, the J end lost 11 bases, and 17 bases lay between the germline ends. This CDR3 comprises 14 residues. Germline V gives CDR1 MGHRA, CDR2 YSYEKL. CDR3 sequence reads: CASSQGRGRVRYTF. DNA of the CDR3: TGCGCCAGCAGCCAAGGCAGGGGAAGGGTGAGGTACACCTTC.

The V gene is TRBV29-1, the J gene TRBJ2-1; 11 bases line up with TRBD1. The CDR3 extends over 16 amino acids. V gave up 6 bases and J gave up 0 bases; unmatched junction bases: 7. Looked up from germline, CDR1 is SQVTM and CDR2 is ANQGSEA. The CDR3, as DNA: TGCAGCGTCCTCCGGACAGGGGGCACCTCCTACAATGAGCAGTTCTTC. Its protein is CSVLRTGGTSYNEQFF.

In this sample, this clone turned up a few times. The chain uses TRBV7-2 and TRBJ2-3, with 8 bases matching TRBD2. The junction had 7 bases not matched to a gene; V was cut back by 4 bases and J by 4 bases. The CDR3 totals 15 residues. Germline-derived CDR1 and CDR2 are SGHTA and FQGNSA. DNA of the CDR3: TGTGCCAGCAGCTGGGTGGGACTAGGATCAGATACGCAGTATTTT. The encoded protein is CASSWVGLGSDTQYF.

The table lists this clone with a few counts. In DNA form, the CDR3 reads TGTGCCAGCAGTGTCGGAGCTAATAATGAAAAACTGTTTTTT. It yields the protein CASSVGANNEKLFF. This chain joins TRBV2 and TRBJ1-4; D gene unclear. Germline CDR1 is SNHLY and CDR2 is FYNNEI. V was shortened by 4 bases and J by 4 bases, with 10 bases between the two germline ends. The CDR3 runs 14 residues.

J is TRBJ2-2 and V is TRBV7-2; a possible D gene is TRBD2 (7 bases). This CDR3 has 16 amino acids. The V gene lost 5 bases and the J gene lost 6 bases, with 19 bases spanning the gap. Germline values: CDR1 SGHTA, CDR2 FQGNSA. CDR3 nucleotides: TGTGCCAGCAGCCAGAGATTAGGGGGGGAGGCCGGGGAGCTGTTTTTT. Amino acids: CASSQRLGGEAGELFF.

Only a few counts were recorded for this clone. Different DNA sequences within this sample yield the same CDR3. The V call is TRBV15, the J call TRBJ2-5, with D unclear. The ends were cut back, 0 bases at V and 5 bases at J, with 10 bases in the middle. The CDR3 runs 14 residues. Germline-derived CDR1 and CDR2 are LNHNV and YYDKDF (reference sequence). CDR3: CATSRDLGGETQYF. DNA of the CDR3: TGTGCCACCAGCAGAGATTTGGGTGGTGAGACCCAGTACTTC.

The chain has TRBV7-9 and TRBJ2-7; TRBD1 might be the D (6 bases). This CDR3 contains 14 residues. Trimming left V 5 bases short and J 4 bases short, with 15 bases between. Germline CDR1 SEHNR, CDR2 FQNEAQ (reference sequence). Here the CDR3 DNA reads TGTGCCAGCAGCGCCAGGGGACCGGGGTACGAGCAGTACTTC. Protein product: CASSARGPGYEQYF.

This clone was observed a few times. The V call is TRBV10-3, the J call TRBJ1-2; a weak D match, TRBD1 (5 bases). The CDR3 has 13 amino acids. Germline V CDR1 and CDR2: ENHRY, SYGVKD. V was cut by 4 bases and J by 7 bases, with 13 bases left in between. The CDR3 region has the DNA TGTGCCATCAGTGTTGCAGGGTGGCGTGGCTACACCTTC. Translation: CAISVAGWRGYTF.

This clone was detected a few times. The J gene is TRBJ2-5, the V gene TRBV6-5, with D maybe TRBD2 (5 bases). This CDR3 is built from 13 residues. Germline assignment: CDR1 MNHEY and CDR2 SVGAGI. V shed 6 bases and J shed 1 base, with 9 bases lying between them. The CDR3: CASRLAGQETQYF. CDR3 DNA: TGTGCCAGCAGATTGGCGGGCCAAGAGACCCAGTACTTC.